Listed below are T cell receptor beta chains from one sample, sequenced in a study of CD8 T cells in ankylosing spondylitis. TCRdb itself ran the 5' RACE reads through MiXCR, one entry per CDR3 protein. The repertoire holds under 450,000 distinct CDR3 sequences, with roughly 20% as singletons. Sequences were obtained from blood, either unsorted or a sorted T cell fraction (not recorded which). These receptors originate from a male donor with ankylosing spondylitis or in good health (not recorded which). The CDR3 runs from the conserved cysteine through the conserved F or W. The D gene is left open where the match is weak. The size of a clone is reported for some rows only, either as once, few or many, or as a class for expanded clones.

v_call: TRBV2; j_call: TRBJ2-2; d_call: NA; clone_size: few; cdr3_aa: CASSELRQGPTGELFF; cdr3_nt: TGTGCCAGCAGTGAACTCCGGCAGGGGCCAACCGGGGAGCTGTTTTTT
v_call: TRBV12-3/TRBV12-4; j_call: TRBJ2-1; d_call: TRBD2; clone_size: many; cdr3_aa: CASSSGTSGNEQFF; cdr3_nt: TGTGCCAGCAGTTCTGGGACTAGCGGCAATGAGCAGTTCTTC
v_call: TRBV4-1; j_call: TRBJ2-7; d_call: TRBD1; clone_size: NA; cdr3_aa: CASSQWTGRNEQYF; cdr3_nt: TGCGCCAGCAGCCAGTGGACAGGGAGGAACGAGCAGTACTTC
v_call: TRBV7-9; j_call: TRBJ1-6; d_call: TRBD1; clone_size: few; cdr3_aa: CASSPTGGLGSPLHF; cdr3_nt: TGTGCCAGCAGCCCGACAGGGGGCCTTGGTTCACCCCTCCACTTT
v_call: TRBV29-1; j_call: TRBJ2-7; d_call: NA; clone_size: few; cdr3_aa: CSAWVADVGYEQYF; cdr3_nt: TGCAGCGCCTGGGTGGCGGACGTAGGCTACGAGCAGTACTTC
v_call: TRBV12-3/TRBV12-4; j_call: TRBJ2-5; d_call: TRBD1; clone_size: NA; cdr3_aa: CASSPTGGRQETQYF; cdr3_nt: TGTGCCAGCAGTCCAACAGGGGGGCGGCAAGAGACCCAGTACTTC
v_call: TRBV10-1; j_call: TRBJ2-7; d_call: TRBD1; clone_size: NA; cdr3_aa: CASSADRTYEQYF; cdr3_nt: TGCGCCAGCAGTGCGGACAGGACCTACGAGCAGTACTTC
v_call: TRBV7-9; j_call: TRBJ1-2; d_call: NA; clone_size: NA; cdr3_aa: CASTPSWGYGYTF; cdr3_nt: TGTGCCAGCACCCCGTCCTGGGGTTATGGCTACACCTTC
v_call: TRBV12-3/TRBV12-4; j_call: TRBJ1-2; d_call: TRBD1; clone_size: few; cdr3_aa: CASRGWDRENYGYTF; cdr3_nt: TGTGCCAGCAGGGGATGGGACAGGGAAAACTATGGCTACACCTTC
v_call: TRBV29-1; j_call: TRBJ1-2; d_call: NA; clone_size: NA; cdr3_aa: CSVEPQDNYGYTF; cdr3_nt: TGCAGCGTTGAGCCGCAGGATAACTATGGCTACACCTTC
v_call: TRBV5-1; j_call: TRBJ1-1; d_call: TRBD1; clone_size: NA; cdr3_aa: CASSLKQGALNTEAFF; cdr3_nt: TGCGCCAGCAGCTTGAAACAGGGGGCCCTGAACACTGAAGCTTTCTTT
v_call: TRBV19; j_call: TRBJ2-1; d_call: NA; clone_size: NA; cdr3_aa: CASSISVPGSYNEQFF; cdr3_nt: TGTGCCAGTAGTATCTCCGTCCCGGGATCGTACAATGAGCAGTTCTTC
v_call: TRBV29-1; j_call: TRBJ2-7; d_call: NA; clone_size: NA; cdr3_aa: CSVEGSTGSGAEQYF; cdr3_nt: TGCAGCGTTGAGGGATCCACAGGGTCGGGGGCCGAGCAGTACTTC
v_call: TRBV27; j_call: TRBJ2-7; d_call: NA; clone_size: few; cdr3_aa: CASSFAQGSYEQYF; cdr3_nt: TGTGCCAGCAGTTTCGCTCAGGGATCCTACGAGCAGTACTTC
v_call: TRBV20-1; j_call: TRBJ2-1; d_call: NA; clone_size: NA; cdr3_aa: CSAREGGASYNEQFF; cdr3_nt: TGCAGTGCTAGAGAGGGCGGGGCTTCGTACAATGAGCAGTTCTTC
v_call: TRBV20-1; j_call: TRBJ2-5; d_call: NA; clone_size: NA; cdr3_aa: CSAKYQETQYF; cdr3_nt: TGCAGTGCCAAGTACCAAGAGACCCAGTACTTC
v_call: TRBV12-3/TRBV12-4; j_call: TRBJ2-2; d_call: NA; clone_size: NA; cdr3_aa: CASSLGRGYTGELFF; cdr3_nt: TGTGCCAGCAGCTTGGGCCGGGGATACACCGGGGAGCTGTTTTTT
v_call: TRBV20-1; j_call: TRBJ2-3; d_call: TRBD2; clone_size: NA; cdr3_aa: CSASTSGGPSGHTDTQYF; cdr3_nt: TGCAGTGCTAGTACTAGCGGGGGGCCCTCGGGTCACACAGATACGCAGTATTTT
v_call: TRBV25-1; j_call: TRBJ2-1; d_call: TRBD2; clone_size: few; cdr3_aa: CASSESLGLAGYNEQFF; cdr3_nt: TGTGCCAGCAGTGAATCTCTCGGACTAGCGGGGTACAATGAGCAGTTCTTC
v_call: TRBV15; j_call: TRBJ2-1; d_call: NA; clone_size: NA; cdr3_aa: CATSFSPWVGEQFF; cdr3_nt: TGTGCCACCAGCTTCTCTCCGTGGGTGGGTGAGCAGTTCTTC
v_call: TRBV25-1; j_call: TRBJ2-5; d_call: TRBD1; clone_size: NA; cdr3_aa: CASGTEQTQYF; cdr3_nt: TGTGCCAGCGGGACAGAGCAGACCCAGTACTTC
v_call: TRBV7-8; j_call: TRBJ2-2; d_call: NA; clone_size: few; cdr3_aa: CASSPEDSRELFF; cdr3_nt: TGTGCCAGCAGCCCCGAAGACAGCCGGGAGCTGTTTTTT
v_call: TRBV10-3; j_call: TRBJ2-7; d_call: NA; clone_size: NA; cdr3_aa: CAIKQGGVDEQYF; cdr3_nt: TGTGCCATCAAACAGGGGGGGGTGGACGAGCAGTACTTC
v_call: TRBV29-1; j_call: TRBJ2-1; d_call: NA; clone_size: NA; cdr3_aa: CSVVLGSYNEQFF; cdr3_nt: TGCAGCGTTGTACTCGGTTCCTACAATGAGCAGTTCTTC
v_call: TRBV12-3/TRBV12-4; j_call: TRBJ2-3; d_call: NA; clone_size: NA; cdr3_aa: CASSLGFGQATDTQYF; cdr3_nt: TGTGCCAGCAGTTTGGGGTTCGGGCAGGCCACAGATACGCAGTATTTT
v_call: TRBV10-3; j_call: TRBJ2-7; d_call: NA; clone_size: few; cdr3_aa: CAITRQAGGNYEQYF; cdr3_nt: TGTGCCATCACCCGGCAGGCAGGGGGGAACTACGAGCAGTACTTC
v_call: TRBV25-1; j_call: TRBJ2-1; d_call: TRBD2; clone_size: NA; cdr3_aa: CASSVWKLAGGYNEQFF; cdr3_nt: TGTGCCAGCAGTGTTTGGAAACTAGCGGGGGGTTACAATGAGCAGTTCTTC
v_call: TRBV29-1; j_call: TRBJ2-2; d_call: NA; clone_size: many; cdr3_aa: CSVGGANTGELFF; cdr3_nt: TGCAGCGTTGGAGGGGCGAACACCGGGGAGCTGTTTTTT
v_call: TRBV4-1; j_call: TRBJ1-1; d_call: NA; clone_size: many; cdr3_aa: CASSFRGMNTEAFF; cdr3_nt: TGCGCCAGCAGCTTTCGGGGAATGAACACTGAAGCTTTCTTT
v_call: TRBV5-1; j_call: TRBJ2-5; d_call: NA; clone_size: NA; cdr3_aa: CASSLEWDFQETQYF; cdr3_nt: TGCGCCAGCAGCTTGGAATGGGACTTTCAAGAGACCCAGTACTTC
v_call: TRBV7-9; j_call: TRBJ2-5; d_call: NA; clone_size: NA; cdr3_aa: CASSSDGSPQETQYF; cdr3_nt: TGTGCCAGCAGCTCAGACGGATCCCCTCAAGAGACCCAGTACTTC
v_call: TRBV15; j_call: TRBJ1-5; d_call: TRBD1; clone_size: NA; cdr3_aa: CATRDRGNQPQHF; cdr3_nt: TGTGCCACCAGGGACAGGGGGAATCAGCCCCAGCATTTT
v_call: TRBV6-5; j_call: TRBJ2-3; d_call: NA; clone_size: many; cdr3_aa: CASSLGEGTDTQYF; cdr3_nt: TGTGCCAGCAGTTTGGGGGAAGGCACAGATACGCAGTATTTT
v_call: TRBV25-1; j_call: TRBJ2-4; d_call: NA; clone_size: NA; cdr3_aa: CASGLEFIQYF; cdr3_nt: TGTGCCAGCGGCCTGGAGTTCATTCAGTACTTC
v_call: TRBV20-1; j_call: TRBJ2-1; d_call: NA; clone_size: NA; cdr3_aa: CSARDRGLGSYNEQFF; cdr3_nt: TGCAGTGCTAGAGATCGGGGACTCGGCTCCTACAATGAGCAGTTCTTC
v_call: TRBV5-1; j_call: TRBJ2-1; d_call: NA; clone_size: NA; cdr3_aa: CASSLSANFYNEQFF; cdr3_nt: TGCGCCAGCAGCTTGTCAGCTAACTTCTACAATGAGCAGTTCTTC
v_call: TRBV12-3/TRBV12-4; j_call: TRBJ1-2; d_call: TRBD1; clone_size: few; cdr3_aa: CASRGQGNYGYTF; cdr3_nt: TGTGCCAGCAGGGGACAGGGCAACTATGGCTACACCTTC
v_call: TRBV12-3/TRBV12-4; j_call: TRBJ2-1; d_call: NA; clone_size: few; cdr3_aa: CASSPSGLSSYNEQFF; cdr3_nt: TGTGCCAGCAGCCCCTCGGGGCTAAGCTCCTACAATGAGCAGTTCTTC
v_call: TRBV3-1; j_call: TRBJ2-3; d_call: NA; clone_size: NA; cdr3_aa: CASSPLESTVTQYF; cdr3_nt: TGTGCCAGCAGCCCCCTCGAAAGCACAGTTACGCAGTATTTT
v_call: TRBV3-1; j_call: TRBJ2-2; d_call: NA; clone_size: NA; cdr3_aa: CASSQVLGQTGELFF; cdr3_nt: TGTGCCAGCAGCCAAGTGCTCGGGCAAACCGGGGAGCTGTTTTTT